The 4 T cell receptor beta chains presented below share a single source sample, sequenced in a study of shared clonotypes between healthy human individuals. Produced via immunoSEQ multiplex PCR; TCRdb's table is partial and in-frame only. The repertoire has around 480,000 clones, almost 80% of them found once; the top ten carry around 13%. Sequenced input: PBMCs. The receptor set was obtained from a woman in her thirties or forties in good health. Some clones in this sample may be carry-over from other donors' samples.

The chain carries TRBV7-6 and TRBJ2-7, with TRBD1 identical over 8 bases. V lost 5 bases, J lost 2 bases, and 8 bases stayed unmatched. The CDR3 totals 15 residues. CDR1 is SGHVS and CDR2 is FNYEAQ in the germline V gene. The CDR3 loop is CASSAHRGDTYEQYF. As DNA, the CDR3 is TGTGCCAGCAGCGCCCACAGGGGGGACACCTACGAGCAGTACTTC.

In the case of this clone: This sample includes further DNA sequences coding for the same CDR3. The chain has TRBV11-2 and TRBJ2-5; TRBD2 aligns across 8 bases. Unmatched junction bases numbered 0, after V lost 1 base and J lost 5 bases. Germline assignment: CDR1 SGHAT and CDR2 FQNNGV. The CDR3 is 13 amino acids. The CDR3 sequence is CASSLGLAETQYF. DNA for the CDR3: TGTGCCAGCAGCTTAGGACTAGCGGAGACCCAGTACTTC.

The chain combines TRBV6-1 with TRBJ2-7, with 8 bases identical to TRBD2. Germline CDR1 is MNHNS and CDR2 is SASEGT. The CDR3 extends over 15 amino acids. The trim removed 0 bases at V and 4 bases at J, leaving 5 bases unmatched. CDR3 nucleotide sequence: TGTGCCAGCAGTGAAGCGCCAAGCGGGAGATACGAGCAGTACTTC. Encoded protein: CASSEAPSGRYEQYF.

V usage is TRBV19 and J usage is TRBJ1-4; D is undetermined. Germline V gene sequence: CDR1 LNHDA, CDR2 SQIVND (reference sequence). CDR3 length: 14 residues. Trimming cost V 2 bases and J 3 bases, with 7 bases left between them. CDR3 sequence: CASSIWQSNEKLFF. As DNA, the CDR3 is TGTGCCAGTAGTATATGGCAGTCTAATGAAAAACTGTTTTTT.